The 7 T cell receptor beta chains reported below all come from one sample, sequenced in a study of T-cell reconstitution after alpha-beta-depleted transplantation in children. The library targeted TCRbeta and was prepared with unique molecular identifiers. TCRdb reanalysed the PCR reads using MiXCR and keeps one entry per CDR3 protein. The sample has approximately 650,000 distinct CDR3 sequences, over 10% seen once. Sequenced here: PBMCs, sampled before TCRalphabeta/CD19-depleted stem cell transplant. These receptors were collected from a girl aged 2 to 9 with congenital amegakaryocytic thrombocytopenia, due to receive a stem cell transplant.

The table lists this clonotype with a count of one. The chain carries TRBV4-1 and TRBJ2-5; D is undetermined. V gave up 2 bases and J gave up 5 bases, with 15 bases separating them. The V gene's germline CDR1 is MGHRA and CDR2 YSYEKL. CDR3 size: 15 residues. CDR3 nucleotides: TGCGCCAGCAGCCAATCCTCTGGCTCGGGCGAGACCCAGTACTTC. Its translation is CASSQSSGSGETQYF.

This clonotype was detected ten times or more. The chain recombines TRBV11-2 with TRBJ2-1; D tentatively reads TRBD1 or TRBD2 (5 bases each). The CDR3 extends over 14 amino acids. Germline-derived CDR1 and CDR2 are SGHAT and FQNNGV. Trimming took 7 bases from V and 5 from J, leaving 15 bases between them. For the CDR3, the DNA is TGTGCCAGCACCCCAGACGGGGCTAACAATGAGCAGTTCTTC. It is translated as CASTPDGANNEQFF.

The chain links TRBV28 to TRBJ2-7; perhaps D is TRBD1 or TRBD2 (6 bases each). Trimming left V 5 bases short and J 2 bases short, with 16 bases between. The CDR3 has 15 amino acids. Germline V gene sequence: CDR1 MDHEN, CDR2 SYDVKM. CDR3 residues: CASSRRGSGAYEQYF. The CDR3 DNA is TGTGCCAGCAGTCGGAGGGGGTCCGGGGCCTACGAGCAGTACTTC.

This clonotype was counted ten times or more. This sequence joins TRBV20-1 and TRBJ1-1; D possibly corresponds to TRBD1 (6 bases). The CDR3 runs to 14 residues. Between the trimmed V and J ends, which lost 3 bases and 0 bases, there was a span of 11 bases. The germline V gene encodes CDR1 DFQATT and CDR2 SNEGSKA (reference sequence). The CDR3 bases are TGCAGTGCTAGGAGGGACACGGTGAACACTGAAGCTTTCTTT. Encoded protein: CSARRDTVNTEAFF.

Ten or more counts support this clonotype. V and J are TRBV5-1 and TRBJ1-1, with a possible D match to TRBD1 (6 bases). Germline CDR1 reads SGHRS; CDR2 reads YFSETQ. The CDR3 consists of 14 residues. The ends were cut back, 7 bases at V and 0 bases at J, with 13 bases in the middle. The DNA for the CDR3 is TGCGCCAGCTGGACGGGGGCTGTGAACACTGAAGCTTTCTTT. Its translation: CASWTGAVNTEAFF.

The chain joins TRBV30 to TRBJ2-1; 10 bases align to TRBD2. Trimming took 7 bases from V and 3 from J; bases not matched to a gene: 3. Germline CDR1 reads GTSNPN; CDR2 reads SVGIG (reference sequence). The CDR3 extends over 13 amino acids. The CDR3 nucleotides read TGTGCCTCCAGCGGGAGGGTCTACAATGAGCAGTTCTTC. It yields the protein CASSGRVYNEQFF. The full variable domain, in which reference TRBV30 and TRBJ2-1 provide the parts outside the CDR3, is SQTIHQWPATLVQPVGSPLSLECTVEGTSNPNLYWYRQAAGRGLQLLFYSVGIGQISSEVPQNLSASRPQDRQFILSSKKLLLSDSGFYLCASSGRVYNEQFFGPGTRLTVL.

This clonotype appeared many times. V is TRBV29-1 and J is TRBJ2-1; 7 nucleotides align to TRBD2. After removal of 8 bases from V and 10 bases from J, the junction contained 5 bases not matched to a gene. Germline V CDR1 and CDR2: SQVTM, ANQGSEA. The CDR3 has 10 residues. Written as DNA, the CDR3 is TGCAGCTCGGGGAGGGGCGAGCAGTTCTTC. This codes for CSSGRGEQFF.